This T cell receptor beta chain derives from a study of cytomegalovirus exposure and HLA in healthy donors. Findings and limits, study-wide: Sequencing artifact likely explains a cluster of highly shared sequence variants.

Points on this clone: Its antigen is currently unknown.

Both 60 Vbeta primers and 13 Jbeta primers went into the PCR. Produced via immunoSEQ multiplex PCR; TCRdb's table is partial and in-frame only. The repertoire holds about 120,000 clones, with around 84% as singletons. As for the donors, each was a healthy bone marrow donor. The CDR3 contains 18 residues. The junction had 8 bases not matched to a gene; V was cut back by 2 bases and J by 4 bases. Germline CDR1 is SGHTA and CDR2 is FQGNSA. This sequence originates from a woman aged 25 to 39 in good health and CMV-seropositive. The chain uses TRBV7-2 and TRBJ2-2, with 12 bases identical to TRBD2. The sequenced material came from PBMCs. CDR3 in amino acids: CASSLYASGGAGTGELFF. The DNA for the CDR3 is TGTGCCAGCAGCTTATACGCTAGCGGGGGGGCGGGCACCGGGGAGCTGTTTTTT.